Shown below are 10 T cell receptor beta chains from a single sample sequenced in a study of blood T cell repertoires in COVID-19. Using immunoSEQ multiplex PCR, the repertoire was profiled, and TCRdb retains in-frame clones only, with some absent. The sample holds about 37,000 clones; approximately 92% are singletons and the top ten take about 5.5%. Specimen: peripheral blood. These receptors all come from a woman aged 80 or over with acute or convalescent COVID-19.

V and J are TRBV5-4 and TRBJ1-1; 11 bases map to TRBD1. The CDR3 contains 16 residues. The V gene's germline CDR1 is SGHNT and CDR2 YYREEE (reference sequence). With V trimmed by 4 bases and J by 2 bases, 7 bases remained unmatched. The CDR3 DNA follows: TGTGCCAGCAGCCCCCCGGACAGGGGGCTAAACACTGAAGCTTTCTTT. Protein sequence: CASSPPDRGLNTEAFF.

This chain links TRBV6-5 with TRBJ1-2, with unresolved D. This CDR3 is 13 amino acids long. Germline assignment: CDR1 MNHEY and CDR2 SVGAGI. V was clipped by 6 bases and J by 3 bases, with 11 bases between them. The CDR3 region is CASSPVRDYGYTF. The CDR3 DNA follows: TGTGCCAGCAGCCCCGTTAGAGACTATGGCTACACCTTC.

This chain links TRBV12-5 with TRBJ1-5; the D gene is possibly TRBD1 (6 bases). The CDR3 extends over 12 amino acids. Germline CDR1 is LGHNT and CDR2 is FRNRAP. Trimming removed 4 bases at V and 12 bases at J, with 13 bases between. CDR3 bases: TGTGCTAGTGGTTCCCACAGGGCTGTCCAGCATTTT. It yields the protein CASGSHRAVQHF. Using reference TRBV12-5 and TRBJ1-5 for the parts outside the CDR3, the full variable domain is DARVTQTPRHKVTEMGQEVTMRCQPILGHNTVFWYRQTMMQGLELLAYFRNRAPLDDSGMPKDRFSAEMPDATLATLKIQPSEPRDSAVYFCASGSHRAVQHFGDGTRLSIL.

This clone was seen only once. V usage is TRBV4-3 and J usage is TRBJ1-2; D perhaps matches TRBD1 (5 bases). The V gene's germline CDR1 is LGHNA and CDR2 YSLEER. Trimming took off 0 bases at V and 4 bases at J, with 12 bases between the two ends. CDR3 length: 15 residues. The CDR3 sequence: CASSQDGRDFYGYTF. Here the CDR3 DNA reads TGCGCCAGCAGCCAAGATGGCAGGGATTTCTATGGCTACACCTTC.

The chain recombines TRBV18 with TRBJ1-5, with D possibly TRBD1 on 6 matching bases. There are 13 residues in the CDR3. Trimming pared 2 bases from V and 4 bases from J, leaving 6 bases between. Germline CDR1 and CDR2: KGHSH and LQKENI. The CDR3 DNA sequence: TGTGCCAGCTCACCAGGACAGAATCAGCCCCAGCATTTT. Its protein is CASSPGQNQPQHF. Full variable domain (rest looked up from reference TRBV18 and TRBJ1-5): NAGVMQNPRHLVRRRGQEARLRCSPMKGHSHVYWYRQLPEEGLKFMVYLQKENIIDESGMPKERFSAEFPKEGPSILRIQQVVRGDSAAYFCASSPGQNQPQHFGDGTRLSIL.

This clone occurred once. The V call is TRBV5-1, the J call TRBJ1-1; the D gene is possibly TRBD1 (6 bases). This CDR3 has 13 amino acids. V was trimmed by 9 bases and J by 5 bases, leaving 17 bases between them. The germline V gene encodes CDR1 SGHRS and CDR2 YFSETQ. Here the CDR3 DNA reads TGCGCCACCAACGAGGGGGTTGGGACTGAAGCTTTCTTT. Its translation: CATNEGVGTEAFF.

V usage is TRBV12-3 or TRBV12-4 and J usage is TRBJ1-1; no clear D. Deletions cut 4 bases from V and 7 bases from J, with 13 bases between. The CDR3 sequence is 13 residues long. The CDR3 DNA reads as TGTGCCAGCAGTTCGGGGTCCCGAAATGAAGCTTTCTTT. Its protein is CASSSGSRNEAFF.

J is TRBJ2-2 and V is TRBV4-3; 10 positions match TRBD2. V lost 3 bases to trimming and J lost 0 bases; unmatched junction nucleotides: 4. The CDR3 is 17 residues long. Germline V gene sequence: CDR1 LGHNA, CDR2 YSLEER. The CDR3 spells CASSQLAGGSNTGELFF. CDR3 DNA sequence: TGCGCCAGCAGCCAGTTAGCGGGGGGCTCGAACACCGGGGAGCTGTTTTTT.

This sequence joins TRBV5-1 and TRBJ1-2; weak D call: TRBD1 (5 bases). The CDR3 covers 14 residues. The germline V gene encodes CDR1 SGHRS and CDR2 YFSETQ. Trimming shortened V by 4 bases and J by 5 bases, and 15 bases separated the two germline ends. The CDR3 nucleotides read TGCGCCAGCAGCGCAGACAGCCAACTGTATGGCTACACCTTC. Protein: CASSADSQLYGYTF.

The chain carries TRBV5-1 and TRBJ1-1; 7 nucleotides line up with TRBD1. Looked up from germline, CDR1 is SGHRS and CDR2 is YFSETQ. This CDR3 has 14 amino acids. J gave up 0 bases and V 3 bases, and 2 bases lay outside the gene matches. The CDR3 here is CASSSQGMNTEAFF. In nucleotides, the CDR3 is TGCGCCAGCAGCTCACAGGGGATGAACACTGAAGCTTTCTTT.